This paragraph covers one T cell receptor (beta chain) sequence. The antigen remains unidentified. The junction had 0 bases not matched to a gene; V was cut back by 1 base and J by 6 bases. The CDR3 totals 13 residues. CDR1 is MGHRA, CDR2 YSYEKL, per germline. Primers: 60 Vbeta forward and 13 Jbeta reverse. Data came from immunoSEQ multiplex PCR; TCRdb stores just in-frame clones and leaves some out. The sample shows about 160,000 clones, less than 85% of them seen only once. This sample was included in a study of cytomegalovirus exposure and HLA in healthy donors. Whole-study context: Early on, a data release was issued that held roughly 80 million unique TCRs from HLA-typed donors. Broader study findings: Reportedly, fewer N-insertions than the roughly 600-donor mean appeared in an Asian-associated ancestry cluster in a later analysis.

Among the donors, all were healthy bone marrow donors. Donors likely had unrecorded immune exposures despite being nominally healthy when sampled. The sequenced sample was PBMCs. This TCR was recovered from a man over 45 in good health and CMV-seropositive. The gene calls are TRBV4-1 and TRBJ2-1; 7 bases are a match to TRBD2. CDR3 region: CASSQGLANEQFF. CDR3 in DNA: TGCGCCAGCAGCCAAGGACTAGCCAATGAGCAGTTCTTC.